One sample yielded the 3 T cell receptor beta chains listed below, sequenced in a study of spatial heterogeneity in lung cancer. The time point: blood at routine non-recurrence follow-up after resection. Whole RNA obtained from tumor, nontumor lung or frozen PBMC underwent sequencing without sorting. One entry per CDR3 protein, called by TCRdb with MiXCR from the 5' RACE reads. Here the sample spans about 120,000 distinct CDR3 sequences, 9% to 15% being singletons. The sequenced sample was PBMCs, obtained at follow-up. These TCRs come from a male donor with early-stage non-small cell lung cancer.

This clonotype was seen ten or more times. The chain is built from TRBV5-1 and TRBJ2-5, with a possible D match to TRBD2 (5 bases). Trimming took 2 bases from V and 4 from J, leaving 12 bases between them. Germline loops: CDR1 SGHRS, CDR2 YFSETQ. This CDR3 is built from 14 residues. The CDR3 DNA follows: TGCGCCAGCAGCTTTTCGGACTCCCGAGAGACCCAGTACTTC. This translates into CASSFSDSRETQYF.

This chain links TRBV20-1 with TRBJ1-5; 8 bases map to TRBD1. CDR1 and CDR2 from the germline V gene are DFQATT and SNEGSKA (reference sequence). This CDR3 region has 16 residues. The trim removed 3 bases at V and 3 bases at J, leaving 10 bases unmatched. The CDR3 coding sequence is TGCAGTGCTAGCCCGGGACAGGTCCGGGCCAATCAGCCCCAGCATTTT. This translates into CSASPGQVRANQPQHF.

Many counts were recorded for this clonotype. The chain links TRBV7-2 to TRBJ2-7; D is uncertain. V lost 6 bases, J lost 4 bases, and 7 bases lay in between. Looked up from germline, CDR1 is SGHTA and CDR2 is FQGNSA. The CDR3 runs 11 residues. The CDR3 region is CASSRRYEQYF. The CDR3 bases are TGTGCCAGCAGTCGACGTTACGAGCAGTACTTC.